This entry lists 2 T cell receptor beta chains sequenced from one sample in a study of shared clonotypes between healthy human individuals (TCRdb year 2020). The library was prepared using the immunoSEQ multiplex PCR assay. The table was pulled from immuneACCESS by TCRdb, which kept in-frame rearrangements only. Such tables lose some clones; where checked, under half of the loss comes from unresolved V genes, and the rest has no known cause. The sample profile shows millions of clones; approximately 95% of them were found once. The ten largest clones represent 0.1% to 0.15% of the sample. The sequenced material came from naive CD4+ T cells sorted from blood. The cell subset or site label of this sample denotes: CD45RA+ positively selected. The source of these receptors is a man between 18 and 35 years old in good health.

On this clone itself: The junction departs from germline at one end; a sequencing error may be responsible. The chain links TRBV2 to TRBJ1-5; D uncertain. The CDR3 totals 14 residues. Germline V gives CDR1 SNHLY, CDR2 FYNNEI. The CDR3 DNA reads as TGTGCCAGCAGTGAAGCCGAATCTATACAGCCCCCGCATTTT. This sequence encodes CASSEAESIQPPHF.

J is TRBJ2-6 and V is TRBV14; D not certain. This CDR3 has 16 amino acids. V was shortened by 1 base and J by 0 bases, with 7 bases between the two germline ends. The germline CDR1 and CDR2 sequences are SGHDN and FVKESK. DNA of the CDR3: TGTGCCAGCAGCCAAGGACTGAGCTCTGGGGCCAACGTCCTGACTTTC. Its translation is CASSQGLSSGANVLTF.